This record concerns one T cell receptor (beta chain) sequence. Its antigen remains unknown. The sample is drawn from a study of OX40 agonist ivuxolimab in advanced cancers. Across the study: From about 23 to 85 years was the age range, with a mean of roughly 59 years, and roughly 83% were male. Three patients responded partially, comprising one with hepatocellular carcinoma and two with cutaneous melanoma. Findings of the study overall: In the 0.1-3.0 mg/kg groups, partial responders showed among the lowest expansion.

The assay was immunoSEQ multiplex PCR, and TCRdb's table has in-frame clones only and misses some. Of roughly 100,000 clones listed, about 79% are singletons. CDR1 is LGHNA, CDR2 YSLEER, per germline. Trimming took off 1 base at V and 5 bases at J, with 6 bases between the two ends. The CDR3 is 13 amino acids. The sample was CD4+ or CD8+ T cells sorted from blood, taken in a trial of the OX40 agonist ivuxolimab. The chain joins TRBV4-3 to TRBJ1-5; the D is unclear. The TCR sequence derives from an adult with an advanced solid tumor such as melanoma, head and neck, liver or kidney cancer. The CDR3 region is CASSQGPYQPQHF. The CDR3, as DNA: TGCGCCAGCAGCCAAGGACCATATCAGCCCCAGCATTTT.